A selection of T cell receptor beta chains follows, all from one sample in a study of blood T cell repertoires in COVID-19. TCRdb's copy holds only in-frame clones and misses some; the assay was immunoSEQ multiplex PCR. Of almost 50,000 clones detected, 84% appear once; the ten largest clones hold 1.6%. The sample was peripheral blood. These TCRs come from a man aged 50 to 59 with acute or convalescent COVID-19. Both conserved end residues are part of each CDR3. The D gene is left open where the match is weak. Expanded clones get a size class; other rows say once, few or many, or leave the size out.

V gene: TRBV4-3; clone size: .; J gene: TRBJ1-5; D gene: .; CDR3 DNA: TGCGCCAGCAGCCAAGATGCGTTTAGCAATCAGCCCCAGCATTTT; CDR3 protein: CASSQDAFSNQPQHF
V gene: TRBV27; clone size: .; J gene: TRBJ1-3; D gene: .; CDR3 DNA: TGTGCCAGCAGTAAATCTCAGGGTTACACCATATATTTT; CDR3 protein: CASSKSQGYTIYF
V gene: TRBV5-1; clone size: .; J gene: TRBJ2-7; D gene: TRBD1; CDR3 DNA: TGCGCCAGCAGAAATTTAGAGGACAGGGGGCGTAACGAGCAGTACTTC; CDR3 protein: CASRNLEDRGRNEQYF
V gene: TRBV6-2/TRBV6-3; clone size: once; J gene: TRBJ1-5; D gene: .; CDR3 DNA: TGTGCCAGCAGCCGCGGCTGGGGGGGCAATCAGCCCCAGCATTTT; CDR3 protein: CASSRGWGGNQPQHF
V gene: TRBV2; clone size: .; J gene: TRBJ1-6; D gene: .; CDR3 DNA: TGTGCCAGCAGTGATAGCGGGCCCCCCTATTCACCCCTCCACTTT; CDR3 protein: CASSDSGPPYSPLHF
V gene: TRBV11-2; clone size: .; J gene: TRBJ1-2; D gene: TRBD1; CDR3 DNA: TGTGCCAGCAGCGGGACAGGGATCGTATATGGCTACACCTTC; CDR3 protein: CASSGTGIVYGYTF
V gene: TRBV5-6; clone size: .; J gene: TRBJ1-5; D gene: .; CDR3 DNA: TGTGCCAGCAGCGGCGGCGGGAATCAGCCCCAGCATTTT; CDR3 protein: CASSGGGNQPQHF
V gene: TRBV2; clone size: .; J gene: TRBJ2-2; D gene: .; CDR3 DNA: TGTGCCAGCAAGCTACAGGCCGAGGGGGAGCTGTTTTTT; CDR3 protein: CASKLQAEGELFF
V gene: TRBV21-1; clone size: .; J gene: TRBJ2-2; D gene: .; CDR3 DNA: TGTGCCAGCAGCAAAGTGGAAAAGTGTGGGGGACTAATCTGGAACGGTGCCGGGGAGCTGTTTTTT; CDR3 protein: CASSKVEKCGGLIWNGAGELFF
V gene: TRBV5-4; clone size: few; J gene: TRBJ1-1; D gene: .; CDR3 DNA: TGTGCCAGCAGCCAACGAGGGACATTTGAAGCTTTCTTT; CDR3 protein: CASSQRGTFEAFF
V gene: TRBV7-8; clone size: .; J gene: TRBJ1-2; D gene: .; CDR3 DNA: TGTGCCAGCAGCCAGGGCGGGGGTCTCGAGGGTTACTATGGCTACACCTTC; CDR3 protein: CASSQGGGLEGYYGYTF
V gene: TRBV5-1; clone size: once; J gene: TRBJ2-2; D gene: .; CDR3 DNA: TGCGCCAGCAGGGCGGGTGGCAACACCGGGGAGCTGTTTTTT; CDR3 protein: CASRAGGNTGELFF
V gene: TRBV28; clone size: .; J gene: TRBJ1-4; D gene: .; CDR3 DNA: TGTGCCACTTTACAACAGGGTGGGGGAAAACTGTTTTTT; CDR3 protein: CATLQQGGGKLFF
V gene: TRBV7-6; clone size: .; J gene: TRBJ2-3; D gene: TRBD2; CDR3 DNA: TGTGCCAGCAGCGCGACTCGACTAGCGGGAGGGTTCACAGATACGCAGTATTTT; CDR3 protein: CASSATRLAGGFTDTQYF
V gene: TRBV30; clone size: .; J gene: TRBJ1-5; D gene: .; CDR3 DNA: TGTGCCTGGAGTGTACATGACAGGATAATAAGGAATCAGCCCCAGCATTTT; CDR3 protein: CAWSVHDRIIRNQPQHF
V gene: TRBV7-2; clone size: .; J gene: TRBJ2-3; D gene: .; CDR3 DNA: TGTGCCAGCAGCCCATTGAACCTAGTAGATACGCAGTATTTT; CDR3 protein: CASSPLNLVDTQYF
V gene: TRBV2; clone size: .; J gene: TRBJ1-6; D gene: .; CDR3 DNA: TGTGCCAGCAGGCACAGGGTCCCCTATAATTCACCCCTCCACTTT; CDR3 protein: CASRHRVPYNSPLHF
V gene: TRBV5-6; clone size: .; J gene: TRBJ2-7; D gene: .; CDR3 DNA: TGTGCCAGCAGCTTGTCCATCGAGCAGTACTTC; CDR3 protein: CASSLSIEQYF
V gene: TRBV30; clone size: .; J gene: TRBJ1-2; D gene: .; CDR3 DNA: TGTGCCTGGAGTCGGGACACGAACTATGGCTACACCTTC; CDR3 protein: CAWSRDTNYGYTF
V gene: TRBV20-1; clone size: .; J gene: TRBJ1-2; D gene: .; CDR3 DNA: TGCAGTGCTAGAACGGGGGGTGGCTACACCTTC; CDR3 protein: CSARTGGGYTF
V gene: TRBV7-2; clone size: .; J gene: TRBJ2-5; D gene: .; CDR3 DNA: TGTGCCAGCACTTATTTCGTGGACAGTCAAGAGACCCAGTACTTC; CDR3 protein: CASTYFVDSQETQYF
V gene: TRBV20-1; clone size: .; J gene: TRBJ2-5; D gene: .; CDR3 DNA: TGCAGTGCTAGTTTGGTTACAGGGATCGGAGAGACCCAGTACTTC; CDR3 protein: CSASLVTGIGETQYF
V gene: TRBV3-1/TRBV3-2; clone size: .; J gene: TRBJ2-5; D gene: .; CDR3 DNA: TGTGCCAGCAGCCCGGGGTTTGCAAGGGAGACCCAGTACTTC; CDR3 protein: CASSPGFARETQYF
V gene: TRBV6-5; clone size: .; J gene: TRBJ2-1; D gene: TRBD2; CDR3 DNA: TGTGCCAGCAGTTCTACGGGACTAGCCTCCTACAATGAGCAGTTCTTC; CDR3 protein: CASSSTGLASYNEQFF
V gene: TRBV14; clone size: .; J gene: TRBJ2-7; D gene: .; CDR3 DNA: TGTGCCAGCAGCCAGGAAGGCAGGGTTTCCTACGAGCAGTACTTC; CDR3 protein: CASSQEGRVSYEQYF
V gene: TRBV30; clone size: .; J gene: TRBJ1-5; D gene: .; CDR3 DNA: TGTGCCTCAGAGGGGGGGTACGGTCAGCCCCAGCATTTT; CDR3 protein: CASEGGYGQPQHF
V gene: TRBV2; clone size: .; J gene: TRBJ2-3; D gene: .; CDR3 DNA: TGTGCCAGCAGTGAATATTGGCAGGGTACAGATACGCAGTATTTT; CDR3 protein: CASSEYWQGTDTQYF
V gene: TRBV3-1/TRBV3-2; clone size: .; J gene: TRBJ1-2; D gene: .; CDR3 DNA: TGTGCCAGCAGCCAAGGACAGTATGGCTACACCTTC; CDR3 protein: CASSQGQYGYTF
V gene: TRBV28; clone size: .; J gene: TRBJ2-7; D gene: TRBD1; CDR3 DNA: TGTGCCAGCAGGAGGGACAGGGGTGGGGGGCAGTACTTC; CDR3 protein: CASRRDRGGGQYF
V gene: TRBV7-2; clone size: .; J gene: TRBJ1-1; D gene: .; CDR3 DNA: TGTGCCAGCAGCTTCAGGGTAGCGGCTGAAGCTTTCTTT; CDR3 protein: CASSFRVAAEAFF
V gene: TRBV5-1; clone size: .; J gene: TRBJ1-6; D gene: TRBD1; CDR3 DNA: TGCGCCAGCAGCTCCGGGACAGGGGGAAGTTCACCCCTCCACTTT; CDR3 protein: CASSSGTGGSSPLHF